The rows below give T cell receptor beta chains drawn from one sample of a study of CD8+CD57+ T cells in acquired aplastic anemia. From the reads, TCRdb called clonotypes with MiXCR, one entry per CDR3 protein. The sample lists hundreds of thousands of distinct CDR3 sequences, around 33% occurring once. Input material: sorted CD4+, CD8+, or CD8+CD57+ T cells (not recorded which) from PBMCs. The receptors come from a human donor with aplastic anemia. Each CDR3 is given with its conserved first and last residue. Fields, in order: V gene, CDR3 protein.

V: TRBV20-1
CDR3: CSARAPLEPQETQYF

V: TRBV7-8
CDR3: CASSKGAVVDNNQPQHF

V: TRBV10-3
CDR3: CASSEWSRGYEQYF

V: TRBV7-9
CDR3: CASSLDGRRGYGYTF

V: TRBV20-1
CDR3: CSARDFRGAGEKLFF

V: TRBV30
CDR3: CAWSAPAGRVDQPQHF

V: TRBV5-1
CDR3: CASSRGQDGYTF

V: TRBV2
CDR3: CASSVADPYQETQYF

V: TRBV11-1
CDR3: CASSKKDRELFRGYDEQFF

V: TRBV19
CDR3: CASSQTGGQPQHF

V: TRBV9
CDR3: CASSPRPGQRNTEAFF

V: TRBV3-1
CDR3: CASSHLGTHSTDTQYF

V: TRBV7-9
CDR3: CASTGTGTDGYTF

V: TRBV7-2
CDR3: CASSLRTMNTEAFF

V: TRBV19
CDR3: CAWIVVGLRRHTF

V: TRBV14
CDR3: CASSQGLAGRSETQYF

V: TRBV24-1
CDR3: CATSDLRTGGVSGYTF

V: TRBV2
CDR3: CASSYNSNTGELFF

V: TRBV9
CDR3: CASSHPQGSTEAFF

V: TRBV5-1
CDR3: CASSLRASGTTDTRYF

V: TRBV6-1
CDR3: CASSSYRDPNSQPQHF

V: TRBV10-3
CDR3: CASSERPNPGIYNSPLHF

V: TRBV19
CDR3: CASSIKGDASPLHF

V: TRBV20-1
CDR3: CSARDSERGSDTQYF

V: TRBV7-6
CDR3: CASSLDGTTGNTTYF

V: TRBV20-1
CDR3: CRVGRGNTEAFF

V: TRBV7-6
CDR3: CASSLAQGDYEQYF

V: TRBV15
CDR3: CATSSWDRGYYGYTF

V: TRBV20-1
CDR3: CSAREGRWESTEAFF

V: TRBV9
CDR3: CASSRSPSPSNEKLFF

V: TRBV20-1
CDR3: CSDSSGTDTQYF

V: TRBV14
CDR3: CASSPSGTIGGEQFF

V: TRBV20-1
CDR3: CSAPLLVQPDTIYF

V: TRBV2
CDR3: CASSAGQGTYGYTF

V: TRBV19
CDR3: CASTSDRGNYGYTF

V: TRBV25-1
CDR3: CASRLDRADSPLHF

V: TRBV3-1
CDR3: CASSQQGTAPGNTIYF

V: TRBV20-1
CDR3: CSARDGQLNEKLFF

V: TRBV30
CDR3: CAWSQDEQYF

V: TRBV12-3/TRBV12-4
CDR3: CASRNPVVNTEAFF

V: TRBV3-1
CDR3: CASSPERADEQYF

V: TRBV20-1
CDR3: CSARDSPAGNTIYF

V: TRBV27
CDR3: CASSPPPGLTDEQFF

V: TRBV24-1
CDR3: CATSDRLTSPTQYF

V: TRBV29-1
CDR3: CSVVNPADSYEQYF

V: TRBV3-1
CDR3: CASSIRTGASSPLHF

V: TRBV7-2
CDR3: CASSFRQTQETQYF

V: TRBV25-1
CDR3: CASSGFFGEAQYF

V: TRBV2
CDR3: CASRGVDYEQYF

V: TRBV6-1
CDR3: CASTSGNQPQHF

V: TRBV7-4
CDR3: CASSHPPSGRDGQYF

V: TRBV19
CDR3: CASSSFQETQYF

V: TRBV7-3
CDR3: CASSLIGGLTGIYGYTF

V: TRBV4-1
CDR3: CASSQTTSNYGYTF